The present TCR beta chain was sequenced within a study of blood T cells in healthy people across ages. Only a few counts were recorded for this clonotype. Next came a second PCR, run for roughly 6 to 11 cycles, which used a sample-barcoded 5' primer along with a J-beta primer mix. Using its own MiXCR run on the 5' RACE reads, TCRdb lists one record per CDR3 protein. The table has 550,000 to 750,000 distinct CDR3 sequences, approximately 21% seen once. Looked up from germline, CDR1 is ENHRY and CDR2 is SYGVKD. V was pared by 2 bases and J by 3 bases, with 7 bases of the junction left unmatched. The CDR3 totals 16 residues.

Sequencing input: blood. This clonotype was sampled from a man between 65 and 80 years old in good health. The chain carries TRBV10-3 and TRBJ2-1, with 7 positions matching TRBD2. The CDR3 spells CAISEGEGRGYNEQFF. Here the CDR3 DNA reads TGTGCCATCAGTGAGGGGGAGGGAAGGGGCTACAATGAGCAGTTCTTC.